This entry is about one T cell receptor (beta chain). CDR3 length: 15 amino acids. Looked up from germline, CDR1 is MNHEY and CDR2 is SVGEGT. The V and J ends lost 0 bases and 12 bases respectively, with 20 bases between them. TCRdb's table, derived via immunoSEQ multiplex PCR, lists solely in-frame clones and lacks some. The sample records about 270,000 clones, roughly 86% being singletons. The record originates from a study of blood T cell repertoires in COVID-19. Turning to the study itself: The United States, Italy and Spain provided the acute and convalescent COVID-19 samples.

The receptor's source is a man in his forties who had recovered from COVID-19. Specimen: peripheral blood. The rearrangement links TRBV6-2 or TRBV6-3 to TRBJ1-1; TRBD1 might be the D (6 bases). The DNA of the CDR3 is TGTGCCAGCAGTTACTCCCGGACAGTTGCTGCCCAACCTTTCTTT. The encoded protein is CASSYSRTVAAQPFF.